Reported below is one TCR beta chain. This sample was taken from a study of PD-L1 blockade in urothelial cancer. Generated by immunoSEQ multiplex PCR, the TCRdb table keeps only in-frame clones and is missing some. Of about 53,000 clones listed, approximately 88% are singletons. Stated time point: pretreatment peripheral blood. CDR1 and CDR2 from the germline V gene are ENHRY and SYGVKD. The CDR3 runs to 13 residues. V lost 6 bases to trimming and J lost 3 bases, with 11 bases between them. V and J are TRBV10-3 and TRBJ2-5, with D tentatively TRBD1 (6 bases). Sequencing used PBMCs, obtained around atezolizumab (anti-PD-L1) treatment. This TCR came from an older woman with urothelial cancer. This chain's CDR3 is CAIRVAGEETQYF. The CDR3 nucleotides are TGTGCCATCAGAGTGGCAGGGGAAGAGACCCAGTACTTC.